The clone carrying this T cell receptor beta chain occurred once. The sample holds other DNA sequences that translate to the same CDR3. V lost 0 bases and J lost 0, with 7 bases in between. This CDR3 has 14 residues. Germline V gene lookup returns CDR1 SGHRS and CDR2 YFSETQ. The data originate from a study of control samples from healthy donors and cancer patients. The method was immunoSEQ multiplex PCR; TCRdb's version includes in-frame clones alone and lacks a portion of them. The data show about 250,000 clones, over 75% seen once. Sequenced sample: PBMCs. The chain links TRBV5-1 to TRBJ2-7; D is unresolved. This sequence was found in an older woman with lung cancer. For the CDR3, the DNA is TGCGCCAGCAGCTTGGTTGGTAGCTCCTACGAGCAGTACTTC. Translation: CASSLVGSSYEQYF.